Given below is one T cell receptor (beta chain) in context. The data derive from a study of blood T cell repertoires in COVID-19. Turning to the study itself: COVID-19 samples from acute and convalescent phases originated in the United States, Italy and Spain. PBMCs, B-cell-depleted T cells, or T cells were the source of the cDNA or gDNA that made up the material.

V was trimmed by 2 bases and J by 7 bases, leaving 12 bases between them. The germline V gene encodes CDR1 MGHDK and CDR2 SYGVNS. The CDR3 runs 15 residues. How the authors handled the data: Researchers report that nucleated cell counts were estimated from reference gene primer amplification. Data came from immunoSEQ multiplex PCR; TCRdb stores just in-frame clones and leaves some out. V, J and clone size are taken as reported in that table, and D and trimming were inferred from the DNA itself. The table includes some 190,000 clones, 80% detected once. What was sequenced was peripheral blood. This clonotype was obtained from a man in his 60s with acute or convalescent COVID-19. This chain joins TRBV25-1 and TRBJ1-6; possible D gene TRBD1, 6 bases. The CDR3 nucleotides read TGTGCCAGCAGTGAAGGGTACAGGGTGAATTCACCCCTCCACTTT. Protein: CASSEGYRVNSPLHF.